This T cell receptor beta chain stems from a study of cytomegalovirus exposure and HLA in healthy donors. Study-wide results and limits: The productive fraction for most TCR beta V segments was about 90% or about 30% in an earlier analysis.

Researchers ran the PCR with 60 Vbeta and 13 Jbeta primers. The table came from immunoSEQ multiplex PCR; TCRdb's copy has only in-frame clones and leaves some out. Of 95,000 to 100,000 clones in the sample, roughly three quarters were seen once. As concerns this clone: Its target is unknown.

V shed 0 bases and J shed 3 bases, with 9 bases lying between them. Germline values: CDR1 SGHRS, CDR2 YFSETQ. The CDR3 has 14 residues. The clonotype comes from a man aged 35-49 years in good health and CMV-seronegative. This chain uses TRBV5-1 with TRBJ2-5; maybe TRBD2 (5 bases). Specimen: PBMCs. CDR3 bases: TGCGCCAGCAGCTTGGGGACTCATAAAGAGACCCAGTACTTC. Amino acids: CASSLGTHKETQYF.